This T cell receptor beta chain was captured by sequencing in a study of beta chain features in type 1 diabetes. Regarding the study as a whole: Shorter TCRB CDR3s, moderately but significantly so, were found in Type 1 diabetes patients in all four CD4+ subsets.

A note on this clone: Its antigen remains unknown.

The ends lost 5 bases at V and 0 bases at J; junction bases unmatched: 4. CDR3 length equals 14 residues. Germline V CDR1 and CDR2: SQVTM, ANQGSEA. Every bit of the isolated RNA underwent reverse transcription, so sequencing read expressed TCRB transcripts. Measured with immunoSEQ multiplex PCR; TCRdb has only the in-frame clones, and not every one. This sample has about 700,000 clones, with over 10% found just once. Material: naive CD4+ T cells from blood. The chain employs TRBV29-1 and TRBJ2-7, with 10 positions matching TRBD2. This TCR derives from a man between 18 and 29 years old with type 1 diabetes. CDR3 in amino acids: CSVFSGGHSYEQYF. CDR3 in DNA: TGCAGCGTTTTTAGCGGGGGGCACTCCTACGAGCAGTACTTC.